This T cell receptor (beta chain) was identified during a study of cytomegalovirus exposure and HLA in healthy donors. Study information: A data release that came early held roughly 80 million unique TCRs from HLA-typed donors.

The CDR3 is 15 amino acids. Germline CDR1 and CDR2: LNHDA and SQIVND (reference sequence). The V end lost 3 bases, the J end lost 3 bases, and 14 bases lay between the germline ends. For this clone: What it binds is not known.

Amplification used 60 Vbeta primers and 13 Jbeta primers. Authors' analysis steps: An analysis performed later counted roughly 79 million unique TCR beta chains (approximately 11 million of them shared). The method was immunoSEQ multiplex PCR; TCRdb's version includes in-frame clones alone and lacks a portion of them. For V, J and clone size, that table is used; D and trimming come from the DNA. Of 150,000 to 190,000 clones in the sample, roughly four fifths were seen once. Study-level results: Sequencing depth roughly uniform across donors was assumed in presence/absence analyses. According to the study, approximately 150 TCR beta chains were cytomegalovirus-associated.

The clonotype originates from a man younger than 35 in good health and CMV-seronegative. The specimen sequenced was PBMCs. The chain joins TRBV19 to TRBJ1-2; a possible D gene is TRBD1 (6 bases). The CDR3: CASSISPDSHYGYTF. The CDR3 nucleotides read TGTGCCAGTAGTATCTCACCGGACAGCCACTATGGCTACACCTTC.